These 9 T cell receptor beta chains share one sample of origin, sequenced in a study of blood T cell repertoires in COVID-19 (TCRdb year 2020). The library was produced with the immunoSEQ multiplex PCR assay. TCRdb holds this immuneACCESS table with in-frame rearrangements only. Some clones are missing; in checked studies, unresolved V genes explain under half, and the rest has no known cause. The sample yields 90,000 to 150,000 clones; around three quarters were counted once. The ten largest clones capture under 5% of the sample. The sequenced material came from peripheral blood. The receptors were gathered from a woman of 80 years or more with acute or convalescent COVID-19.

The chain joins TRBV20-1 to TRBJ1-2; D is unclear. CDR3 length: 11 residues. Trimming left V 5 bases short and J 7 bases short, with 11 bases between. CDR1 and CDR2 from the germline V gene are DFQATT and SNEGSKA (reference sequence). This chain's CDR3 is CSARTRGGYTF. CDR3 DNA: TGCAGTGCTCGGACCCGGGGTGGCTACACCTTC.

This chain's CDR3 is CASSVWDSLSGNTIYF. CDR3 DNA: TGTGCCAGCAGCGTATGGGACAGCCTCTCTGGAAACACCATATATTTT. The chain links TRBV9 to TRBJ1-3; 7 nucleotides agree with TRBD1. Per germline, CDR1 SGDLS and CDR2 YYNGEE. The CDR3 is 16 residues long. The junction had 4 bases not matched to a gene; V was cut back by 1 base and J by 0 bases.

A few counts support this clone. The chain couples TRBV7-9 to TRBJ1-1; no firm D call. V was clipped by 0 bases and J by 1 base, with 6 bases between them. Germline CDR1 and CDR2: SEHNR and FQNEAQ (reference sequence). There are 14 residues in the CDR3. The DNA of the CDR3 is TGTGCCAGCAGCTTAGCGTCCAGGAACACTGAAGCTTTCTTT. Amino acids: CASSLASRNTEAFF.

Only one count was recorded for this clone. The genes are TRBV7-2 and TRBJ2-5; TRBD2 is a possible D gene (6 bases). This CDR3 is 14 amino acids long. Germline V gene lookup returns CDR1 SGHTA and CDR2 FQGNSA. Trimming removed 4 bases from V and 4 bases from J, with 13 bases in between. The CDR3 DNA is TGTGCCAGCAGCTGGGGGAGGAGGGGAGAGACCCAGTACTTC. Its protein is CASSWGRRGETQYF.

In this sample, this clone turned up once. CDR3 protein: CASSFASRGTQPQHF. CDR3 nucleotide sequence: TGTGCCAGCAGTTTTGCAAGCAGGGGGACTCAGCCCCAGCATTTT. The rearrangement links TRBV28 to TRBJ1-5; 7 nucleotides match TRBD1. The CDR3 consists of 15 residues. Per germline, CDR1 MDHEN and CDR2 SYDVKM. The J segment lost 6 bases and the V segment lost 3 bases, leaving 8 bases of the junction unmatched.

V gene TRBV14 combines with J gene TRBJ1-1; D gene uncertain. The CDR3 totals 17 residues. Germline lookup yields CDR1 SGHDN and CDR2 FVKESK. Trimming took off 0 bases at V and 0 bases at J, with 14 bases between the two ends. Written as DNA, the CDR3 is TGTGCCAGCAGCCAAGAGATCGCACCGAGCCTGAACACTGAAGCTTTCTTT. Its protein is CASSQEIAPSLNTEAFF.

V gene TRBV6-1 combines with J gene TRBJ1-2; 10 nucleotides align to TRBD1. Germline-derived CDR1 and CDR2 are MNHNS and SASEGT. This CDR3 spans 16 amino acids. Trimming removed 0 bases from V and 4 bases from J; junction bases left unmatched: 5. CDR3 nucleotide sequence: TGTGCCAGCAGTGAAGCGGGGACAGGGGCCTCCTATGGCTACACCTTC. It specifies CASSEAGTGASYGYTF.

The rearrangement joins TRBV7-3 to TRBJ2-5; possible D gene TRBD2, 6 bases. V dropped 2 bases and J dropped 1 base, with 8 bases sitting between them. Germline V gene data show CDR1 as SGHTA and CDR2 as FQGTGA. The length of the CDR3 is 14 residues. DNA of the CDR3: TGTGCCAGCAGCTTAGCAGCGGGCCAAGAGACCCAGTACTTC. The encoded protein is CASSLAAGQETQYF.

This clone was detected only a few times. This chain joins TRBV7-3 and TRBJ2-3; a possible D gene is TRBD2 (5 bases). The CDR3 extends over 12 amino acids. CDR1 SGHTA and CDR2 FQGTGA come from the germline V gene. V gave up 5 bases and J gave up 6 bases, with 9 bases separating them. CDR3 sequence reads: CASSTGSDTQYF. The CDR3 region has the DNA TGTGCCAGCAGCACGGGGTCCGATACGCAGTATTTT.